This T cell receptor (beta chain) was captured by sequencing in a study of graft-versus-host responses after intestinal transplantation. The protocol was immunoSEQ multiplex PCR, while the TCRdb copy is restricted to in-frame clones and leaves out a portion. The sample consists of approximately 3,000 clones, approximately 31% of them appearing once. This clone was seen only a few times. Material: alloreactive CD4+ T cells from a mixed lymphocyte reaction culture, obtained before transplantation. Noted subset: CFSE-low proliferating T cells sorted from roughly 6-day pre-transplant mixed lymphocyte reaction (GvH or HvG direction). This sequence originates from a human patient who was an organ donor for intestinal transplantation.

CDR3 sequence reads: CATSRETGLPLHF. The CDR3 region has the DNA TGTGCCACCAGCAGAGAAACAGGGCTACCCCTCCACTTT. This rearrangement joins TRBV15 to TRBJ1-6; D is perhaps TRBD1 (6 bases). CDR3 size: 13 residues. Germline values: CDR1 LNHNV, CDR2 YYDKDF (reference sequence). V was trimmed by 0 bases and J by 12 bases, leaving 9 bases between them.